This TCR beta chain was identified in a study of PD-1 blockade in classical Hodgkin lymphoma. Whole-study results and caveats: TCR diversity at baseline was reported to be reduced in newly diagnosed patients relative to healthy donors.

Described time point: cycle 4 day 1 (C4D1), after five to seven weeks of nivolumab. No patient escaped relapse after autologous stem cell transplantation, and brentuximab vedotin exposure varied. Negative selection with magnetic separation was used to purify CD4+ T cells from thawed PBMCs. Reported best responses ranged across complete response, partial response or progressive disease. V dropped 6 bases and J dropped 4 bases, with 19 bases sitting between them. The CDR3 has 16 residues. Germline values: CDR1 LNHDA, CDR2 SQIVND (reference sequence). Data came from immunoSEQ multiplex PCR; TCRdb stores just in-frame clones and leaves some out. The table lists 30,000 to 35,000 clones, around four fifths of them singletons, with approximately 0.8% in the top ten. Comment on this clone: Its antigen is undetermined.

This TCR was recovered from a human donor with classical Hodgkin lymphoma. This rearrangement joins TRBV19 to TRBJ1-5, with D tentatively TRBD1 (5 bases). This specimen was CD4+ T cells from blood, taken before the fourth cycle of nivolumab. The DNA for the CDR3 is TGTGCCAGTAGCCTCATAGGGGAGGGTGAGAATCAGCCCCAGCATTTT. The encoded protein is CASSLIGEGENQPQHF.